This entry concerns a single T cell receptor beta chain. CDR3 length: 16 residues. Germline CDR1 and CDR2: DFQATT and SNEGSKA (reference sequence). Trimming removed 3 bases at V and 0 bases at J, with 12 bases between. As processed by the authors: Amplification with reference gene primers provided the estimates of nucleated cell counts. Measured with immunoSEQ multiplex PCR; TCRdb has only the in-frame clones, and not every one. The DNA gave D and trimming, while V, J and clone size come from that table. In the table there are roughly 250,000 clones, approximately 82% of which are singletons. This sample is drawn from a study of blood T cell repertoires in COVID-19. Study-level background: Donors in the United States, Italy and Spain gave samples during acute or convalescent COVID-19. PBMCs, B-cell-depleted T cells, or T cells were the source of the cDNA or gDNA that made up the material.

The receptor's source is a woman older than 75 with acute or convalescent COVID-19. This chain uses TRBV20-1 with TRBJ1-6; D not resolved. The sample comprised peripheral blood. Here the CDR3 DNA reads TGCAGTGCTAGTTACCCAGGAAGCTCCTATAATTCACCCCTCCACTTT. It yields the protein CSASYPGSSYNSPLHF.